The clone carrying this T cell receptor (beta chain) was detected ten times or more. Its matching antigen is unknown. RNA served as the template for amplifying TCR beta CDR3 regions. Second-round multiplex PCR followed a first-round RT-PCR using HTBI primers. TCRdb re-called the multiplex PCR reads through MiXCR, storing one row per CDR3 protein. This sample yields about 170,000 distinct CDR3 sequences, of which more than 30% are seen a single time; 4.5% to 6% belongs to the top ten. This CDR3 is 14 amino acids long. V lost 8 bases, J lost 0 bases, and 13 bases lay in between. These data belong to a study of Graves' ophthalmopathy and Graves' hyperthyroidism. On the study more broadly: Samples of peripheral blood were obtained at initial diagnosis, prior to treatment of any kind. General study results and limits: At 70.59% sensitivity and 72.22% specificity, the model predicted progression of the ophthalmopathy. Most thyroid-expanded clonotypes exceeding 0.001 frequency were also found in blood.

PBMCs originated in roughly 9.3 ml of fresh peripheral blood. The TCR originated in a woman aged 40 to 50 with Graves' ophthalmopathy. What was sequenced was peripheral blood. The gene calls are TRBV12-3 or TRBV12-4 and TRBJ1-2; D gene uncertain. This chain's CDR3 is CASQTGGTNYGYTF. The CDR3, as DNA: TGTGCCAGCCAAACGGGCGGGACTAACTATGGCTACACCTTC.